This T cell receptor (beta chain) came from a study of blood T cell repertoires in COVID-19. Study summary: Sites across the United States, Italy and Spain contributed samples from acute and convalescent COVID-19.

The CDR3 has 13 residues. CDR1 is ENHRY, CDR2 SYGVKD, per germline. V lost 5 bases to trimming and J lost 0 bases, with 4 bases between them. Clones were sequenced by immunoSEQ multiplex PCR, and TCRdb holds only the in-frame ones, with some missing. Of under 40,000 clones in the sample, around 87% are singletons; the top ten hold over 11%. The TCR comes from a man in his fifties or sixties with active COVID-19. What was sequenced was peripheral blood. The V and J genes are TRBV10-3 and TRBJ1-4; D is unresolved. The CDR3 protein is CAISTATNEKLFF. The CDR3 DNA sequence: TGTGCCATCAGTACAGCAACTAATGAAAAACTGTTTTTT.